Reported below is one T cell receptor (beta chain). Participants reported their clinical history, and cohort assignment relied on those reports. Clones were sequenced by immunoSEQ multiplex PCR, and TCRdb holds only the in-frame ones, with some missing. The sample lists 350,000 to 450,000 clones, nearly 90% seen once, with around 1.7% in the top ten. V shed 6 bases, J shed 11 bases, and the junction held 6 bases outside the gene matches. The CDR3 extends over 11 amino acids. Germline-derived CDR1 and CDR2 are SNHLY and FYNNEI. The sample is drawn from a study of blood T cell repertoires in COVID-19. The TCR sequence derives from a woman aged 25 to 39 who had recovered from COVID-19. Sequenced: PBMCs or T cells enriched from blood (not recorded which). This rearrangement joins TRBV2 to TRBJ2-7; TRBD1 matches 8 bases. This CDR3 is CASRPDREEYF. The CDR3 region has the DNA TGTGCCAGCAGACCGGACAGGGAAGAGTACTTC.